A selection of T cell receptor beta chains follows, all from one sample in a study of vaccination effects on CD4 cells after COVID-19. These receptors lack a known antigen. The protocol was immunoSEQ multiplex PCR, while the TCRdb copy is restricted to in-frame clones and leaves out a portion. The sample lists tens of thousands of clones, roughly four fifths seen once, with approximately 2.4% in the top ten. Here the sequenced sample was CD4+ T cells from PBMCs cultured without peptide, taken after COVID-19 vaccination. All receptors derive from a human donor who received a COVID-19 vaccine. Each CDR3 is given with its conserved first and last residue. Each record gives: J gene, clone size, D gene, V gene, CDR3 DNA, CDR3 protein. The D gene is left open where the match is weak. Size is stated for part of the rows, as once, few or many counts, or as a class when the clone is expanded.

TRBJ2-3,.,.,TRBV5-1,TGCGCCAGCAGCTTGGGGGTGGGAGACAGCACAGATACGCAGTATTTT,CASSLGVGDSTDTQYF
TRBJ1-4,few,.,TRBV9,TGTGCCAGCAGCGTAGGGTACGATGGTGAAAAACTGTTTTTT,CASSVGYDGEKLFF
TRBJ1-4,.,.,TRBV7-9,TGTGCCAGCAGCCCGGCAGGAGGAGCAAATGAAAAACTGTTTTTT,CASSPAGGANEKLFF
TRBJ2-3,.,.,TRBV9,TGTGCCAGCAGCGTCAGGGGAAGCCCCAACACAGATACGCAGTATTTT,CASSVRGSPNTDTQYF
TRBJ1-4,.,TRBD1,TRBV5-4,TGTGCCAGCAGCCTCCCCGGGACAGGGAACGAAAAACTGTTTTTT,CASSLPGTGNEKLFF
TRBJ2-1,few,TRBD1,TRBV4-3,TGCGCCAGCAGCCAAGAGACAGGGGGTGAGCAGTTCTTC,CASSQETGGEQFF
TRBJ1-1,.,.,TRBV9,TGTGCCAGCACCCGAGGACAGCGGAACACTGAAGCTTTCTTT,CASTRGQRNTEAFF
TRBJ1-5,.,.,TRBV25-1,TGTGCCAGCAGTGGATCCGGGGCCCCTCAGCCCCAGCATTTT,CASSGSGAPQPQHF
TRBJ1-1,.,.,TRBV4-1,TGCGCCAGCAGCCAAGATCCACGGACGTCGAACACTGAAGCTTTCTTT,CASSQDPRTSNTEAFF
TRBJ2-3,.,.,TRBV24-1,TGTGCCACCAGTGATTTCACAGGTAGCACAGATACGCAGTATTTT,CATSDFTGSTDTQYF
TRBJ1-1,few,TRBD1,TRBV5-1,TGCGCCAGCAGCTTGGTGTGGGACAGATACGAAGCTTTCTTT,CASSLVWDRYEAFF
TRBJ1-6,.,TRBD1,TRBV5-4,TGTGCCAGCAGCTTCCAGACAGGGGGAAATAATTCACCCCTCCACTTT,CASSFQTGGNNSPLHF
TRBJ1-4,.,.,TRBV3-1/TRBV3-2,TGTGCCAGCAGCCCGAACGACCGGGGCGAAAAACTGTTTTTT,CASSPNDRGEKLFF
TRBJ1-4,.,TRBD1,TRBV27,TGTGCCAGCAGTTTGAGGCCAGGGGGGCCGACTAATGAAAAACTGTTTTTT,CASSLRPGGPTNEKLFF
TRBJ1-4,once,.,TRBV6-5,TGTGCCAGCAGCCGATCGAAGGGAAATGAAAAACTGTTTTTT,CASSRSKGNEKLFF
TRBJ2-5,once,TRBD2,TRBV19,TGTGCCAGTAGTCCCTCGTGGGAGGGTAAGACCCAGTACTTC,CASSPSWEGKTQYF
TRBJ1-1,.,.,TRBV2,TGTGCCAGCAGTGCCTCATACACTGAAGCTTTCTTT,CASSASYTEAFF
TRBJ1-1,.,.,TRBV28,TGTGCCAGCAGACAACAGGTGAACACTGAAGCTTTCTTT,CASRQQVNTEAFF
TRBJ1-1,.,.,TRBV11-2,TGTGCCAGCAGCTTTAATGGAGACACTGAAGCTTTCTTT,CASSFNGDTEAFF
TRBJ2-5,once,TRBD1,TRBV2,TGTGCCAGCACCCCAATGACAGGGGGAGGTGGGGAGACCCAGTACTTC,CASTPMTGGGGETQYF
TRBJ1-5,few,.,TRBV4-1,TGCGCCAGCAGCCAAGAGGGTGGGATAAGCAATCAGCCCCAGCATTTT,CASSQEGGISNQPQHF
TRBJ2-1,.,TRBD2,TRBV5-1,TGCGCCAGCAGCTACGGTCTAGCGGGGTTCTACAATGAGCAGTTCTTC,CASSYGLAGFYNEQFF
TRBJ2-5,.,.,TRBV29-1,TGCAGCGTTGCCAGGGAAGGGACCCAGTACTTC,CSVAREGTQYF
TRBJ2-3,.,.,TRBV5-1,TGCGCCAGCAGCTACCGCGGGGAGATCACAGATACGCAGTATTTT,CASSYRGEITDTQYF
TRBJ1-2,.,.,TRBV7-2,TGTGCCAGCAGCTTATTTCGGGTGGAGGCACACTATGGCTACACCTTC,CASSLFRVEAHYGYTF
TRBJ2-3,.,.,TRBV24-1,TGTGCCACCAGTGATCCTGCGGGACAGTTCACAGATACGCAGTATTTT,CATSDPAGQFTDTQYF
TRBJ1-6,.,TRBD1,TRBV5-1,TGCGCCAGCAGCTTCGCGGGACAGGGTAATTCACCCCTCCACTTT,CASSFAGQGNSPLHF
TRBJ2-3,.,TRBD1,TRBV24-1,TGTGCCACCAGTGATTCTTTAGTGAGGACAGGGAGCACAGATACGCAGTATTTT,CATSDSLVRTGSTDTQYF
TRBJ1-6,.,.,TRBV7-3,TGTGCCAGCAGCTTGGCACAGATCAATTCACCCCTCCACTTT,CASSLAQINSPLHF
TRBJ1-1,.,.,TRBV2,TGTGCCAGCAGGGCGGGGAGTGTGAACACTGAAGCTTTCTTT,CASRAGSVNTEAFF
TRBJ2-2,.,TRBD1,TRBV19,TGTGCCAGTAGTACTCGAAGGGACAGGGGCACCGGGGAGCTGTTTTTT,CASSTRRDRGTGELFF
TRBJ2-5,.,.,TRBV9,TGTGCCAGCAGCGCACGGACAAGGAACGATCAAGAGACCCAGTACTTC,CASSARTRNDQETQYF
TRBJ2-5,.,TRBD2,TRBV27,TGTGCCAGCAGCCGACTAGCGGGAGAAGAGACCCAGTACTTC,CASSRLAGEETQYF
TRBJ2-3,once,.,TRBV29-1,TGCAGCGTAGACAGGTCCGGGTCGGATACGCAGTATTTT,CSVDRSGSDTQYF
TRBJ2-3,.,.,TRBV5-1,TGCGCCAGCAGCTTGGTTGGCGGAATCACAGATACGCAGTATTTT,CASSLVGGITDTQYF
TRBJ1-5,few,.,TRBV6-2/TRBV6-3,TGTGCCAGCAGTCCCGGGGAACAGCCCCAGCATTTT,CASSPGEQPQHF
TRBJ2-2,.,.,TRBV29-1,TGCAGCGTTTTGGCAGGGGTGGGCACCGGGGAGCTGTTTTTT,CSVLAGVGTGELFF
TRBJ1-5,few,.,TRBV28,TGTGCCAGCAGGACGGGGGGTATTCAGCCCCAGCATTTT,CASRTGGIQPQHF
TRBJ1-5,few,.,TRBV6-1,TGTGCCAGCAGTGAAGCTCTTACCCGGGAAAGCAATCAGCCCCAGCATTTT,CASSEALTRESNQPQHF
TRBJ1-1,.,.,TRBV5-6,TGTGCCAGCAGCTTGGGTGGAGGGGACACTGAAGCTTTCTTT,CASSLGGGDTEAFF
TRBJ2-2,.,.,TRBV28,TGTGCCAGCGGATCGAGGGTGATTTTGACCGGGGAGCTGTTTTTT,CASGSRVILTGELFF
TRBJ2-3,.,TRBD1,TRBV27,TGTGCCAGCAGTTTACAACAGGGGGTAGCCACAGATACGCAGTATTTT,CASSLQQGVATDTQYF
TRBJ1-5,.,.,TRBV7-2,TGTGCCAGCAGCTCCAGGGTCAATCAGCCCCAGCATTTT,CASSSRVNQPQHF